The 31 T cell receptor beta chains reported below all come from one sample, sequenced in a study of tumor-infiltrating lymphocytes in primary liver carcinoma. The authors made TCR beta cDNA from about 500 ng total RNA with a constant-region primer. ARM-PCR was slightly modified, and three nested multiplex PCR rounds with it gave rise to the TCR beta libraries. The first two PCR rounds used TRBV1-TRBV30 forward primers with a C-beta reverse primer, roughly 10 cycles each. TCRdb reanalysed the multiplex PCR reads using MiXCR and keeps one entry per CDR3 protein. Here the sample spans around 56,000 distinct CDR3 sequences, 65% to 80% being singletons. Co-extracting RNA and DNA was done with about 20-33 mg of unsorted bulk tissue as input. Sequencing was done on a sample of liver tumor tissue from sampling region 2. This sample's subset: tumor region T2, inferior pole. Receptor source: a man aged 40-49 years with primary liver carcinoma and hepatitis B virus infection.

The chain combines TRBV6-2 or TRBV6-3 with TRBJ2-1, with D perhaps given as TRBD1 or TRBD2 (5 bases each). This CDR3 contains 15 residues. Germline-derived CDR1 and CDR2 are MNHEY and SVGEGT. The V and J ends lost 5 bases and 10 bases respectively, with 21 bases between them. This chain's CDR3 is CASSDYRWLVKEQFF. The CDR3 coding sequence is TGTGCCAGCAGTGACTACAGGTGGCTGGTCAAAGAGCAGTTCTTC.

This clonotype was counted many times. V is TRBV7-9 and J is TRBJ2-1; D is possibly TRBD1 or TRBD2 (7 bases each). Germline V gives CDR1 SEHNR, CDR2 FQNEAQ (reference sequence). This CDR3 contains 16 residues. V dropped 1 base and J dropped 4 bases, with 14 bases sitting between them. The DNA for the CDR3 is TGTGCCAGCAGCTTAGGGGAGGGGGCAATATACAATGAGCAGTTCTTC. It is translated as CASSLGEGAIYNEQFF.

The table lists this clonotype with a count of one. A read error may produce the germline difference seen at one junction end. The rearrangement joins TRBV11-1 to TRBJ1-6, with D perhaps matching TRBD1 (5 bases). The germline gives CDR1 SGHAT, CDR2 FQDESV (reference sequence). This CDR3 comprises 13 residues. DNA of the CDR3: TGTACCAGCAGCCGGACACTCGTTTCACCCCTCCAGTTT. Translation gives CTSSRTLVSPLQF.

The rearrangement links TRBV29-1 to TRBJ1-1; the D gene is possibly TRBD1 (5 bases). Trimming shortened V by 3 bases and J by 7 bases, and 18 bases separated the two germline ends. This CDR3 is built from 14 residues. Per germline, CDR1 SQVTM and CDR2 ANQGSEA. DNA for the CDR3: TGCAGCGTTGAGGGGACGCCGCCCTCGCATGAAGCTTTCTTT. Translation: CSVEGTPPSHEAFF.

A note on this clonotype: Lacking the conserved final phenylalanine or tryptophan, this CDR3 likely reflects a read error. The CDR3 DNA reads as TGTGCCAGCAGTTTTCGGCAGGGTAGGGACGAGCAGTACCTC. Translation gives CASSFRQGRDEQYL. The V call is TRBV12-3 or TRBV12-4, the J call TRBJ2-7, with D possibly TRBD1 on 5 matching bases. This CDR3 has 14 amino acids. V was trimmed by 3 bases and J by 5 bases, leaving 14 bases between them.

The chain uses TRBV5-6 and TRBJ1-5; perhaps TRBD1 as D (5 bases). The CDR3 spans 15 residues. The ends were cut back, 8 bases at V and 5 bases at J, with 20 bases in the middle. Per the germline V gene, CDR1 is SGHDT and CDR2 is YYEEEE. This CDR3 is CASSSTWGDDQPQHF. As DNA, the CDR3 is TGTGCCAGTAGTTCTACTTGGGGGGACGATCAGCCCCAGCATTTT.

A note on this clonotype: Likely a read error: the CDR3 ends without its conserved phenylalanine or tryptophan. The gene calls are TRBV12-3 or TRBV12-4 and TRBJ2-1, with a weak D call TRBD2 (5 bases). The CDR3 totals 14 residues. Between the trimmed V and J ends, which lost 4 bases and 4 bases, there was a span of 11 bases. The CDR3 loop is CASSSETTYNEQFL. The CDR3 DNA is TGTGCCAGCAGTTCGGAGACTACTTACAATGAGCAGTTCCTC.

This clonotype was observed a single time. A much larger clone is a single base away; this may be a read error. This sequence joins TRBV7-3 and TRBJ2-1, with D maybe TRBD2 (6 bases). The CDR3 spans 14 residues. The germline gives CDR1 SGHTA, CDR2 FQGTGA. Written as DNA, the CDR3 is TGTGCCAGCAGCCAGTCCGGGACTCTCAATGAGCGGTTCTTC. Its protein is CASSQSGTLNERFF.

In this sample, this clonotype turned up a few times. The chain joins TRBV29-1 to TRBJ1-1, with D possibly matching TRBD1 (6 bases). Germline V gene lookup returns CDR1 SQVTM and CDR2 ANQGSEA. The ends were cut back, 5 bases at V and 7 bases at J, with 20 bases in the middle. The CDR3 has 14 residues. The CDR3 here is CSVLLLQGRSEAFF. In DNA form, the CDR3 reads TGCAGCGTTCTACTCCTCCAGGGGAGGAGTGAAGCTTTCTTT.

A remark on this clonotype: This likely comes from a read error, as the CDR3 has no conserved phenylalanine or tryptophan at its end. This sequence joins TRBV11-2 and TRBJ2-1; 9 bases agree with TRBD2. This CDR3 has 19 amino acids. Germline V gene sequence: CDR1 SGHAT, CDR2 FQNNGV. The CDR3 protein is CANNLDLTSGYPPYNGQFI. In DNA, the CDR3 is TGTGCCAACAACTTAGATTTAACTAGCGGGTATCCCCCCTACAATGGGCAGTTCATC.

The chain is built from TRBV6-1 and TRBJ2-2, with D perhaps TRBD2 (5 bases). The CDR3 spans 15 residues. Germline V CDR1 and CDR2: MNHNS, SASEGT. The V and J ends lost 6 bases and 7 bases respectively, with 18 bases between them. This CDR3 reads CASRSERADGGELFF. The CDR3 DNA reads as TGTGCCAGCAGGAGCGAGAGGGCCGATGGCGGGGAGCTGTTTTTT.

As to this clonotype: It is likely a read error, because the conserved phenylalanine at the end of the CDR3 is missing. In nucleotides, the CDR3 is TGCGCCAGCGGGCCGGGACAGTTGTCAGAGACCCAGTACTTG. This translates into CASGPGQLSETQYL. This rearrangement joins TRBV10-2 to TRBJ2-5; 7 positions agree with TRBD1. Trimming cost V 8 bases and J 4 bases; bases outside gene matches: 10. The CDR3 consists of 14 residues. Looked up from germline, CDR1 is WSHSY and CDR2 is SAAADI.

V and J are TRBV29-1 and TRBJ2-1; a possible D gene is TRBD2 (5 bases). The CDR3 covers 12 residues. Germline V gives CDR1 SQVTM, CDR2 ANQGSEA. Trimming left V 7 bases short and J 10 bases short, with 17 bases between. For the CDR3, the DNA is TGCAGCGCGGGATTAGTGTTAAAAGAGCAGTTCTTC. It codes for CSAGLVLKEQFF.

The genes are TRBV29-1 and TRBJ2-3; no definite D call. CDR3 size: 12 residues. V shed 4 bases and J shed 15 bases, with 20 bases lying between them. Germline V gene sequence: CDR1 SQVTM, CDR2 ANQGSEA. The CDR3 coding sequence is TGCAGCGTTGCCCCTTCCACAGATACGGGCTATTTT. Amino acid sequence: CSVAPSTDTGYF.

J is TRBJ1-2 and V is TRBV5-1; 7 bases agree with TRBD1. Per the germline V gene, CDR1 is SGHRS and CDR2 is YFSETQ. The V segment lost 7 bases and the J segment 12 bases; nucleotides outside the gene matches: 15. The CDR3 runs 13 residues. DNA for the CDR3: TGCGCCAGCGGGTTGGACAGGAACTATGACAACACCTTC. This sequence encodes CASGLDRNYDNTF.

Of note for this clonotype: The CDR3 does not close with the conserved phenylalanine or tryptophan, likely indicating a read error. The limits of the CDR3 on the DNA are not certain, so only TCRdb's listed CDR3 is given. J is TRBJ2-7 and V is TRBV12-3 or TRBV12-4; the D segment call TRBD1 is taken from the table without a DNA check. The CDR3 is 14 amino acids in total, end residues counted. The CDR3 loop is CASSLVQGAGEQYL.

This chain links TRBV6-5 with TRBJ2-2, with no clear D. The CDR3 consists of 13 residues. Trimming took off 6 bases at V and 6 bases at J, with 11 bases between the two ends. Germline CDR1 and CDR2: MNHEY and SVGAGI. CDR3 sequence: CASRSQFSGELFF. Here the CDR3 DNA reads TGTGCCAGCAGATCACAGTTTTCCGGGGAGCTGTTTTTT.

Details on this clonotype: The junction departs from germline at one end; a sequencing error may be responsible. The CDR3 loop is CASSQGIHREGRGTQYF. The CDR3, as DNA: TGCGCCAGCAGCCAAGGTATCCACCGGGAGGGCCGAGGTACGCAATATTTT. J is TRBJ2-3 and V is TRBV4-1; 8 bases map to TRBD2. CDR1 is MGHRA, CDR2 YSYEKL, per germline. CDR3 length: 17 residues.

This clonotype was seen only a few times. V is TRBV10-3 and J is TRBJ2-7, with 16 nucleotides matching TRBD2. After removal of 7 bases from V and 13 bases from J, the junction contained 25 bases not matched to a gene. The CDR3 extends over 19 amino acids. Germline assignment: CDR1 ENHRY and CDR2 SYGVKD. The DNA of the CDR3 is TGTGCCATCACTAAACGATCGGGACTAGCGGGAGGGTTCTCCTACGGGCAATACTTC. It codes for CAITKRSGLAGGFSYGQYF.

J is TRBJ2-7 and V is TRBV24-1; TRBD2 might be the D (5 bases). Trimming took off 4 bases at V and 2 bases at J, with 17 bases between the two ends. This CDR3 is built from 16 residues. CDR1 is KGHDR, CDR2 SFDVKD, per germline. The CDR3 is CATSDQVGVFPYEQYF. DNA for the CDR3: TGTGCCACCAGTGACCAAGTCGGGGTATTCCCCTACGAGCAGTACTTC.

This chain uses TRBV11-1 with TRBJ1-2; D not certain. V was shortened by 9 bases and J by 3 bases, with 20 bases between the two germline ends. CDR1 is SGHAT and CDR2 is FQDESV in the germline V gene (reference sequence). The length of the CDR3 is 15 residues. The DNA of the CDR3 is TGTGCCAGTAGCGTATCTCATGACAACGACTATGGCTACACCTTC. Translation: CASSVSHDNDYGYTF.

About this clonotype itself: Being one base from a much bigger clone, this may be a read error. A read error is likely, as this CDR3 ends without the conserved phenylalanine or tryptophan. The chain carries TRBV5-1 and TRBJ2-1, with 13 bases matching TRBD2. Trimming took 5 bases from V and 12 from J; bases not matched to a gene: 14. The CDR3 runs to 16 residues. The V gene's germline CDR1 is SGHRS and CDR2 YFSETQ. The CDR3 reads CASSPRTSGSLTGQFI. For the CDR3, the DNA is TGCGCCAGCAGTCCGCGGACTAGCGGGAGTCTTACAGGGCAGTTCATC.

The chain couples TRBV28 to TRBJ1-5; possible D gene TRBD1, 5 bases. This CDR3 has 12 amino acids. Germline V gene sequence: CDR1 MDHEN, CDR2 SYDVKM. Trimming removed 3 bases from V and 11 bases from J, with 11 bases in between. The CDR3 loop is CASSLRGQSQHF. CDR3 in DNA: TGTGCCAGCAGTTTGAGGGGCCAGTCCCAGCATTTT.

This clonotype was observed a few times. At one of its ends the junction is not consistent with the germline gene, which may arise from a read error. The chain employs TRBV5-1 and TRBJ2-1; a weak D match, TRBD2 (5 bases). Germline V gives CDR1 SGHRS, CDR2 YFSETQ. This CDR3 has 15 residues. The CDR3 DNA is TGCGCCAGCAGCTTGGTTGGGGAGCCCTACAATGGGCAGTTCTTC. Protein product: CASSLVGEPYNGQFF.

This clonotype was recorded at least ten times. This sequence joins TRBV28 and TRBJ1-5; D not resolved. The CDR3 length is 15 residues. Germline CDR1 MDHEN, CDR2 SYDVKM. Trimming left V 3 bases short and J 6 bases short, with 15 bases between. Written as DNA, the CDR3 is TGTGCCAGCAGTTTCTATGGGGAAGAGGGTCAGCCCCAGCATTTT. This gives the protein CASSFYGEEGQPQHF.

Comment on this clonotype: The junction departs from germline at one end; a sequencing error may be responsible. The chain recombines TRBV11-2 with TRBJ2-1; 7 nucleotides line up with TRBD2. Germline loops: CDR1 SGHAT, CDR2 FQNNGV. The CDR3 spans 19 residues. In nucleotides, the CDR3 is TGTTCCAGTAGCTTAGATGAGCGATTCAGCGGGACCCTTTACAATGAGCAGTTCTTC. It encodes CSSSLDERFSGTLYNEQFF.

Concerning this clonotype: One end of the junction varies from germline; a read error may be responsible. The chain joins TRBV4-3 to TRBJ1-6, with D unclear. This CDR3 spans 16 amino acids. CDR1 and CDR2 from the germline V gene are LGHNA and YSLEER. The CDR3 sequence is CASSQAQTIDNSPLHF. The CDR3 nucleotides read TGCGCCAGCAGTCAAGCACAAACCATCGATAATTCACCCCTCCACTTT.

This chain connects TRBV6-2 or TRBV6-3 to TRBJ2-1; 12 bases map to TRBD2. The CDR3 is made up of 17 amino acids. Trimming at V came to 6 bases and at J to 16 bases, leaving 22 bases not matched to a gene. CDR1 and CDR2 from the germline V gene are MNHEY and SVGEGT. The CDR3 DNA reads TGTGCCAGCAGCGGGACTAGCGGGCGAAGCTCCTACAATGAACATTTCTTC. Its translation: CASSGTSGRSSYNEHFF.

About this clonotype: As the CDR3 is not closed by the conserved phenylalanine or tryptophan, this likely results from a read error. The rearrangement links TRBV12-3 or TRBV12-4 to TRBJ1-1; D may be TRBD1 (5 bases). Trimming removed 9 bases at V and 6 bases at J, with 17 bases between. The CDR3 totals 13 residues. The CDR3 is CASTGPGRAEAFS. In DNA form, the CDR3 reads TGTGCCAGTACGGGACCCGGGAGGGCTGAAGCTTTCTCT.

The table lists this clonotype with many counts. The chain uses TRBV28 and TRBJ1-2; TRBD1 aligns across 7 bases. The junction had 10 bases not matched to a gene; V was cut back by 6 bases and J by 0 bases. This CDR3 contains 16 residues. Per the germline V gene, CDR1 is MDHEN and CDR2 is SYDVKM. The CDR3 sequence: CASRGVGTDTNYGYTF. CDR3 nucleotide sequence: TGTGCCAGCAGGGGAGTAGGGACAGACACTAACTATGGCTACACCTTC.

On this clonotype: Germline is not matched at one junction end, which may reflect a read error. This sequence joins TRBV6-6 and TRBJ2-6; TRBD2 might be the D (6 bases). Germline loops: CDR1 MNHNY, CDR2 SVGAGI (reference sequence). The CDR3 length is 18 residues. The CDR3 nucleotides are TGTGCAAGCAGGCCCGGACTAACGGGATACTCTGGGGCCAACGTCCTGACTTTC. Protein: CASRPGLTGYSGANVLTF.